This T cell receptor (beta chain) emerged from a study of radiation and T cells in renal cell carcinoma. As for treatment: 15 Gy SBRT to primary tumor, nephrectomy 4 weeks later. Nephrectomy followed 15 Gy stereotactic body radiation by 4 weeks. General observations from the study: Top tumor clonotypes rose in blood 2 weeks post-radiation, then contracted. Without pretreatment biopsies, baseline tumor clonotype presence was undetermined. Compared with controls, irradiated tumors showed greater TCR clonality.

With regard to this clone: Its target is unknown.

The table came from immunoSEQ multiplex PCR; TCRdb's copy has only in-frame clones and leaves some out. The sample includes under 6,500 clones, around three fifths of them seen just once. V gave up 1 base and J gave up 9 bases; unmatched junction bases: 8. CDR1 is SGHVS, CDR2 FNYEAQ, per germline. The CDR3 covers 16 residues. Sequencing was performed on tumor tissue, taken from a patient whose treatment included radiotherapy and nephrectomy. The TCR originated in a man between 60 and 70 years old with renal cell carcinoma. The chain recombines TRBV7-6 with TRBJ2-1; 11 nucleotides line up with TRBD2. CDR3 protein: CASSLEIAGGPAEQFF. The DNA for the CDR3 is TGTGCCAGCAGCTTAGAGATAGCGGGAGGGCCGGCTGAGCAGTTCTTC.